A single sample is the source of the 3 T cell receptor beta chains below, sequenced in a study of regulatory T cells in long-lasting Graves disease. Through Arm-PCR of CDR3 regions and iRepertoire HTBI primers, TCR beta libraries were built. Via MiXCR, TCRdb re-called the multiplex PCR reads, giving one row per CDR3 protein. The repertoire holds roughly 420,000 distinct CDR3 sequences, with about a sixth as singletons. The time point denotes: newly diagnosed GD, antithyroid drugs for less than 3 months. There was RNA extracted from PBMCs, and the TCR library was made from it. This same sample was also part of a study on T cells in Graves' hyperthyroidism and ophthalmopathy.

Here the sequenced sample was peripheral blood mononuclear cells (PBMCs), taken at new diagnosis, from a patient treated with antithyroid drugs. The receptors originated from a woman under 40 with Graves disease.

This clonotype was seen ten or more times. CDR3 sequence reads: CASSSPGIDGYTF. As DNA, the CDR3 is TGTGCCAGCAGCTCCCCCGGGATTGATGGCTACACCTTC. This chain joins TRBV7-2 and TRBJ1-2; the D is unclear. The V end was cut by 4 bases, the J end by 6 bases, with 12 bases between. Germline CDR1 is SGHTA and CDR2 is FQGNSA. This CDR3 region has 13 residues.

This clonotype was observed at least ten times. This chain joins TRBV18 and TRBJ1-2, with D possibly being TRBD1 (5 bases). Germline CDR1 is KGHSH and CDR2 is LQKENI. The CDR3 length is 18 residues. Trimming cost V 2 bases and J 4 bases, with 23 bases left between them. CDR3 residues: CASSPSFRDGFYLYGYTF. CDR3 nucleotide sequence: TGTGCCAGCTCACCATCCTTCCGGGACGGATTTTACCTCTATGGCTACACCTTC.

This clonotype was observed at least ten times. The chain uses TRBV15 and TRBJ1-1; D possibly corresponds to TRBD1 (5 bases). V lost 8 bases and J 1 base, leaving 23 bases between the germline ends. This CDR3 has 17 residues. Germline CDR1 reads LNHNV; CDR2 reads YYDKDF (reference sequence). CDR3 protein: CATHKIPSIGGNTEAFF. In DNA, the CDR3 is TGTGCCACCCACAAAATTCCCTCCATCGGGGGGAACACTGAAGCTTTCTTT.